The subject of this entry is one T cell receptor (beta chain). What it binds is not known. This record belongs to a study of Graves' ophthalmopathy and Graves' hyperthyroidism. Regarding the study as a whole: The authors also found most expanded thyroid clonotypes above 0.001 frequency in blood.

Moderate-to-severe activity, CAS ≥3, NOSPECS ≥4 and a duration under 3 months were seen in donors with ophthalmopathy. V dropped 3 bases and J dropped 0 bases, with 15 bases sitting between them. The CDR3 loop spans 16 amino acids. Germline-derived CDR1 and CDR2 are SGHVS and FQNEAQ. Beta-chain TCR CDR3 regions were amplified from RNA transcripts. HTBI primers served in a first-round RT-PCR, which a second-round multiplex PCR followed. TCRdb re-called the multiplex PCR reads through MiXCR, storing one row per CDR3 protein. The sample has around 340,000 distinct CDR3 sequences, about 17% seen once. Sequencing was carried out using peripheral blood. The gene calls are TRBV7-8 and TRBJ2-7; the D gene is possibly TRBD2 (5 bases). The sequence derives from an adult man with Graves' ophthalmopathy. CDR3 DNA sequence: TGTGCCAGCAGCTTGGTGGGAGCCACACCCTCCTACGAGCAGTACTTC. Encoded protein: CASSLVGATPSYEQYF.